This is a list of T cell receptor beta chains from one sample in a study of early T cells in non-severe SARS-CoV-2 infection. TCRdb reprocessed the 5' RACE reads with MiXCR, giving one entry per CDR3 protein. The sample yields some 83,000 distinct CDR3 sequences, over 9.5% seen once. Specimen: whole blood, collected at baseline. The receptor set was obtained from an adult who was a healthcare worker with PCR-confirmed SARS-CoV-2 infection or an uninfected control (not recorded which). Each CDR3 is given with its conserved first and last residue. D genes are given only for firm matches. Clone size appears in some rows only: once, few, many, or a class for an expanded clone.

d_gene: TRBD2; j_gene: TRBJ2-7; len: 14; v_gene: TRBV20-1; abundance: -; CDR3aa: CSAPPGLGHGPEYF; CDR3nt: TGCAGTGCTCCCCCGGGACTAGGGCACGGCCCGGAGTACTTC
d_gene: TRBD1; j_gene: TRBJ2-7; len: 14; v_gene: TRBV7-2; abundance: -; CDR3aa: CASSSPGQVYEQYF; CDR3nt: TGTGCCAGCAGCTCCCCGGGACAGGTCTACGAGCAGTACTTC
d_gene: -; j_gene: TRBJ1-5; len: 18; v_gene: TRBV28; abundance: many; CDR3aa: CASSLLYRTERGNQPQHF; CDR3nt: TGTGCCAGCAGTTTATTATACAGGACCGAGCGGGGCAATCAGCCCCAGCATTTT
d_gene: TRBD2; j_gene: TRBJ2-3; len: 16; v_gene: TRBV2; abundance: many; CDR3aa: CASRPGTSLSTDTQYF; CDR3nt: TGTGCCAGCAGACCGGGGACTAGCCTCAGCACAGATACGCAGTATTTT
d_gene: -; j_gene: TRBJ1-5; len: 12; v_gene: TRBV10-3; abundance: many; CDR3aa: CAISMGNQPQHF; CDR3nt: TGTGCCATCTCCATGGGCAATCAGCCCCAGCATTTT
d_gene: TRBD2; j_gene: TRBJ2-1; len: 12; v_gene: TRBV6-2/TRBV6-3; abundance: -; CDR3aa: CASSLAWEGQFF; CDR3nt: TGTGCCAGCAGCTTAGCGTGGGAGGGCCAGTTCTTC
d_gene: TRBD2; j_gene: TRBJ2-1; len: 14; v_gene: TRBV7-9; abundance: -; CDR3aa: CASSLSGAYNEQFF; CDR3nt: TGTGCCAGCAGCCTTAGCGGGGCCTACAATGAGCAGTTCTTC
d_gene: TRBD1; j_gene: TRBJ1-2; len: 14; v_gene: TRBV9; abundance: few; CDR3aa: CASSPGQGTFDYTF; CDR3nt: TGTGCCAGCAGCCCCGGACAGGGGACATTCGACTACACCTTC
d_gene: TRBD2; j_gene: TRBJ2-5; len: 15; v_gene: TRBV7-8; abundance: few; CDR3aa: CASSLEASGGETQYF; CDR3nt: TGTGCCAGCAGCTTAGAGGCTAGCGGGGGAGAGACCCAGTACTTC
d_gene: -; j_gene: TRBJ1-1; len: 14; v_gene: TRBV28; abundance: -; CDR3aa: CASSFGPRNTEAFF; CDR3nt: TGTGCCAGCAGTTTTGGACCCAGGAACACTGAAGCTTTCTTT
d_gene: -; j_gene: TRBJ2-7; len: 15; v_gene: TRBV9; abundance: few; CDR3aa: CASSTDGGYTGEQYF; CDR3nt: TGTGCCAGCAGCACAGACGGGGGCTATACGGGCGAGCAGTACTTC
d_gene: -; j_gene: TRBJ1-1; len: 12; v_gene: TRBV6-2/TRBV6-3; abundance: -; CDR3aa: CASTRTGTEAFF; CDR3nt: TGTGCCAGCACGAGGACCGGCACTGAAGCTTTCTTT
d_gene: -; j_gene: TRBJ2-4; len: 14; v_gene: TRBV7-8; abundance: many; CDR3aa: CASSFNGARDIQYF; CDR3nt: TGTGCCAGCAGTTTTAACGGGGCTCGGGACATTCAGTACTTC
d_gene: -; j_gene: TRBJ1-5; len: 12; v_gene: TRBV12-3/TRBV12-4; abundance: -; CDR3aa: CASGRGIQPQHF; CDR3nt: TGTGCCAGCGGCCGCGGAATACAGCCCCAGCATTTT
d_gene: -; j_gene: TRBJ2-5; len: 16; v_gene: TRBV20-1; abundance: many; CDR3aa: CSARRGSAGGQETQYF; CDR3nt: TGCAGTGCTAGAAGGGGCTCGGCTGGGGGCCAAGAGACCCAGTACTTC
d_gene: -; j_gene: TRBJ2-7; len: 14; v_gene: TRBV5-4; abundance: few; CDR3aa: CASSLGSLSNEQYF; CDR3nt: TGTGCCAGCAGCTTAGGGAGTCTCTCCAACGAGCAGTACTTC
d_gene: -; j_gene: TRBJ2-7; len: 14; v_gene: TRBV2; abundance: -; CDR3aa: CASKGSAEREEQYF; CDR3nt: TGTGCCAGCAAGGGTAGTGCCGAAAGGGAGGAGCAGTACTTC
d_gene: TRBD1; j_gene: TRBJ1-4; len: 15; v_gene: TRBV6-6; abundance: -; CDR3aa: CASSYSTGRGEKLFF; CDR3nt: TGTGCCAGCAGTTACTCGACAGGGCGGGGCGAAAAACTGTTTTTT
d_gene: -; j_gene: TRBJ2-7; len: 11; v_gene: TRBV28; abundance: -; CDR3aa: CASSWGREQYF; CDR3nt: TGTGCCAGCAGTTGGGGGCGCGAGCAGTACTTC
d_gene: TRBD2; j_gene: TRBJ2-5; len: 16; v_gene: TRBV7-2; abundance: few; CDR3aa: CASSPGLALYQETQYF; CDR3nt: TGTGCCAGCAGCCCCGGACTAGCCCTGTACCAAGAGACCCAGTACTTC
d_gene: -; j_gene: TRBJ1-1; len: 13; v_gene: TRBV3-1; abundance: many; CDR3aa: CASSPTGNTEAFF; CDR3nt: TGTGCCAGCAGCCCGACCGGGAACACTGAAGCTTTCTTT
d_gene: -; j_gene: TRBJ2-7; len: 18; v_gene: TRBV4-2; abundance: -; CDR3aa: CASSQALSKRSPAYEQYF; CDR3nt: TGTGCCAGCAGCCAAGCGCTTTCGAAGAGATCGCCCGCCTACGAGCAGTACTTC
d_gene: TRBD1; j_gene: TRBJ1-3; len: 16; v_gene: TRBV18; abundance: many; CDR3aa: CASSPPRTGTGNTIYF; CDR3nt: TGTGCCAGCTCACCCCCTCGGACAGGAACTGGAAACACCATATATTTT
d_gene: -; j_gene: TRBJ2-1; len: 14; v_gene: TRBV6-1; abundance: many; CDR3aa: CASSAHQGFDEQFF; CDR3nt: TGTGCCAGCAGTGCACACCAGGGGTTCGATGAGCAGTTCTTC
d_gene: -; j_gene: TRBJ2-5; len: 15; v_gene: TRBV5-1; abundance: many; CDR3aa: CASSLTGNRGETQYF; CDR3nt: TGCGCCAGCAGCTTGACAGGAAATCGGGGAGAGACCCAGTACTTC
d_gene: -; j_gene: TRBJ2-1; len: 15; v_gene: TRBV7-9; abundance: few; CDR3aa: CASTKTGQSYNEQFF; CDR3nt: TGTGCCAGCACCAAGACAGGTCAGTCCTACAATGAGCAGTTCTTC
d_gene: -; j_gene: TRBJ2-7; len: 16; v_gene: TRBV7-7; abundance: -; CDR3aa: CASSFPPGGSSYEQYF; CDR3nt: TGTGCCAGCAGCTTCCCCCCAGGAGGGTCCTCCTACGAGCAGTACTTC
d_gene: TRBD2; j_gene: TRBJ2-3; len: 20; v_gene: TRBV6-1; abundance: few; CDR3aa: CATERVFGGRARTSTDTQYF; CDR3nt: TGTGCCACCGAGAGGGTGTTCGGCGGGAGGGCCCGTACTAGCACAGATACGCAGTATTTT
d_gene: TRBD2; j_gene: TRBJ2-1; len: 15; v_gene: TRBV5-1; abundance: few; CDR3aa: CASRIGTSGNNEQFF; CDR3nt: TGCGCCAGCAGAATTGGGACTAGCGGGAACAATGAGCAGTTCTTC
d_gene: TRBD2; j_gene: TRBJ2-3; len: 16; v_gene: TRBV7-6; abundance: few; CDR3aa: CASSLGASGKVDTQYF; CDR3nt: TGTGCCAGCAGCTTAGGGGCTAGCGGGAAAGTCGATACGCAGTATTTT
d_gene: -; j_gene: TRBJ2-3; len: 13; v_gene: TRBV10-2; abundance: few; CDR3aa: CASSSRNPDTQYF; CDR3nt: TGCGCCAGCAGTAGTAGGAATCCAGATACGCAGTATTTT
d_gene: -; j_gene: TRBJ1-1; len: 14; v_gene: TRBV6-5; abundance: -; CDR3aa: CASTFGGGDTEAFF; CDR3nt: TGTGCCAGCACTTTCGGGGGGGGAGACACTGAAGCTTTCTTT
d_gene: TRBD2; j_gene: TRBJ2-1; len: 16; v_gene: TRBV7-2; abundance: -; CDR3aa: CASSLDGTSLFNEQFF; CDR3nt: TGTGCCAGCAGCTTAGATGGGACTAGCTTGTTCAATGAGCAGTTCTTC
d_gene: TRBD2; j_gene: TRBJ2-7; len: 15; v_gene: TRBV7-2; abundance: -; CDR3aa: CASSPQSGRAYEQYF; CDR3nt: TGTGCCAGCAGCCCCCAAAGCGGGAGGGCCTACGAGCAGTACTTC
d_gene: -; j_gene: TRBJ2-2; len: 13; v_gene: TRBV6-4; abundance: -; CDR3aa: CASSMEEAGELFF; CDR3nt: TGTGCCAGCAGTATGGAGGAAGCCGGGGAGCTGTTTTTT
d_gene: -; j_gene: TRBJ2-1; len: 15; v_gene: TRBV12-3/TRBV12-4; abundance: few; CDR3aa: CASSLGGSGYNEQFF; CDR3nt: TGTGCCAGCAGTCTGGGGGGCTCGGGATACAATGAGCAGTTCTTC
d_gene: TRBD1; j_gene: TRBJ1-1; len: 15; v_gene: TRBV5-5; abundance: once; CDR3aa: CASSRERGPGTEAFF; CDR3nt: TGTGCCAGCAGCCGGGAGAGGGGGCCGGGCACTGAAGCTTTCTTT
d_gene: TRBD2; j_gene: TRBJ2-2; len: 18; v_gene: TRBV20-1; abundance: few; CDR3aa: CSARVTSGSIVGTGELFF; CDR3nt: TGCAGTGCCAGGGTGACTAGCGGGAGCATCGTGGGGACCGGGGAGCTGTTTTTT
d_gene: TRBD2; j_gene: TRBJ2-5; len: 13; v_gene: TRBV6-6; abundance: many; CDR3aa: CASLGPGRETQYF; CDR3nt: TGTGCCAGCTTAGGCCCCGGGAGGGAGACCCAGTACTTC
d_gene: -; j_gene: TRBJ2-3; len: 14; v_gene: TRBV7-9; abundance: -; CDR3aa: CASSPPGASDTQYF; CDR3nt: TGTGCCAGCAGCCCGCCCGGGGCCTCCGATACGCAGTATTTT
d_gene: -; j_gene: TRBJ2-1; len: 16; v_gene: TRBV3-1; abundance: few; CDR3aa: CASSDGPVSLAFEQFF; CDR3nt: TGTGCCAGCAGTGACGGCCCGGTATCTCTAGCGTTCGAGCAGTTCTTC
d_gene: -; j_gene: TRBJ2-5; len: 15; v_gene: TRBV7-6; abundance: few; CDR3aa: CASSPQRGDQETQYF; CDR3nt: TGTGCCAGCAGCCCACAGCGTGGAGACCAAGAGACCCAGTACTTC
d_gene: -; j_gene: TRBJ2-4; len: 14; v_gene: TRBV11-2; abundance: -; CDR3aa: CASSLAWVKNIQYF; CDR3nt: TGTGCCAGCAGCTTGGCGTGGGTCAAAAACATTCAGTACTTC
d_gene: -; j_gene: TRBJ2-5; len: 11; v_gene: TRBV10-3; abundance: many; CDR3aa: CAISAGETQYF; CDR3nt: TGTGCCATCAGTGCTGGGGAGACCCAGTACTTC
d_gene: TRBD1; j_gene: TRBJ2-2; len: 14; v_gene: TRBV7-8; abundance: few; CDR3aa: CASSITGVPGELFF; CDR3nt: TGTGCCAGCAGCATCACAGGGGTCCCCGGGGAGCTGTTTTTT
d_gene: -; j_gene: TRBJ2-2; len: 13; v_gene: TRBV30; abundance: many; CDR3aa: CAWSLANTGELFF; CDR3nt: TGTGCCTGGAGTCTAGCAAACACCGGGGAGCTGTTTTTT
d_gene: -; j_gene: TRBJ2-5; len: 13; v_gene: TRBV18; abundance: -; CDR3aa: CASSLRAGETQYF; CDR3nt: TGTGCCAGCTCACTGAGAGCAGGGGAGACCCAGTACTTC
d_gene: TRBD2; j_gene: TRBJ2-3; len: 20; v_gene: TRBV20-1; abundance: few; CDR3aa: CSAKSVGHLTSGKGADTQYF; CDR3nt: TGCAGTGCTAAATCCGTTGGGCACCTTACTAGCGGGAAGGGGGCAGATACGCAGTATTTT
d_gene: TRBD2; j_gene: TRBJ2-1; len: 18; v_gene: TRBV7-9; abundance: -; CDR3aa: CASSLDLTSGSPYNEQFF; CDR3nt: TGTGCCAGCAGCTTAGATTTGACTAGCGGGAGTCCTTACAATGAGCAGTTCTTC
d_gene: -; j_gene: TRBJ1-1; len: 15; v_gene: TRBV25-1; abundance: few; CDR3aa: CASSEYRQENTEAFF; CDR3nt: TGTGCCAGCAGTGAATATCGACAGGAGAACACTGAAGCTTTCTTT
d_gene: TRBD1; j_gene: TRBJ1-4; len: 14; v_gene: TRBV20-1; abundance: -; CDR3aa: CSARDHRGVEKLFF; CDR3nt: TGCAGTGCTAGAGATCACAGGGGGGTAGAAAAACTGTTTTTT
d_gene: -; j_gene: TRBJ1-5; len: 12; v_gene: TRBV20-1; abundance: -; CDR3aa: CSAASGNQPQHF; CDR3nt: TGCAGTGCCGCCAGTGGCAATCAGCCCCAGCATTTT
d_gene: -; j_gene: TRBJ1-6; len: 15; v_gene: TRBV3-1; abundance: many; CDR3aa: CASSIRGPGNSPLHF; CDR3nt: TGTGCCAGCAGCATCCGCGGACCGGGAAATTCACCCCTCCACTTT
d_gene: TRBD1; j_gene: TRBJ1-5; len: 14; v_gene: TRBV18; abundance: -; CDR3aa: CASSPSGGPQPQHF; CDR3nt: TGTGCCAGCTCACCATCAGGGGGCCCTCAGCCCCAGCATTTT